This T cell receptor beta chain comes out of a study of T cells after yellow fever vaccination. The CDR3 extends over 14 amino acids. V lost 1 base to trimming and J lost 10 bases, with 16 bases between them. CDR1 and CDR2 from the germline V gene are MDHEN and SYDVKM. TCRdb redid the calling of the 5' RACE reads with MiXCR, one entry per CDR3 protein. The sample has 450,000 to 600,000 distinct CDR3 sequences; roughly 12% are singletons. Sequencing was performed on PBMCs, taken on the day of the yellow fever booster vaccination. This chain connects TRBV28 to TRBJ1-2; D is uncertain. This sequence originates from a man aged 30-40 years who received the YFV17D yellow fever vaccine. CDR3 protein: CASSLLGGSQYYTF. The CDR3 DNA follows: TGTGCCAGCAGTTTATTGGGAGGGTCGCAATACTACACCTTC.